This TCR beta chain was obtained from a study of CD8+ T cells in alopecia areata. Study-wide background: Treatment comprised oral tofacitinib, 5 to 10 mg twice daily, in treated patients.

V shed 1 base and J shed 5 bases, with 14 bases lying between them. The length of the CDR3 is 15 residues. Germline CDR1 is MGHRA and CDR2 is YSYEKL. This clone was counted between two and nine times. Its antigen is still unknown. Study observations and caveats: It was less clear whether patients shared TCRs than it was in mice, possibly because of HLA. In lesional scalp, particularly from alopecia totalis/universalis, clonality was higher than in normal scalp.

Both peripheral blood and punch biopsies of lesional scalp skin were obtained from patients who had alopecia areata. It was cDNA, reverse transcribed from extracted RNA, that served as the sequencing template. The protocol was immunoSEQ multiplex PCR, while the TCRdb copy is restricted to in-frame clones and leaves out a portion. The sample lists about 97,000 clones, 41% occurring once. Source material: CD4+ T cells sorted from blood. The chain uses TRBV4-1 and TRBJ2-5, with D perhaps matching TRBD2 (6 bases). The origin of this receptor is a human donor with alopecia areata. The CDR3 DNA is TGCGCCAGCAGCCAAGGAATTTCGGGGGATGAGACCCAGTACTTC. Translation gives CASSQGISGDETQYF.